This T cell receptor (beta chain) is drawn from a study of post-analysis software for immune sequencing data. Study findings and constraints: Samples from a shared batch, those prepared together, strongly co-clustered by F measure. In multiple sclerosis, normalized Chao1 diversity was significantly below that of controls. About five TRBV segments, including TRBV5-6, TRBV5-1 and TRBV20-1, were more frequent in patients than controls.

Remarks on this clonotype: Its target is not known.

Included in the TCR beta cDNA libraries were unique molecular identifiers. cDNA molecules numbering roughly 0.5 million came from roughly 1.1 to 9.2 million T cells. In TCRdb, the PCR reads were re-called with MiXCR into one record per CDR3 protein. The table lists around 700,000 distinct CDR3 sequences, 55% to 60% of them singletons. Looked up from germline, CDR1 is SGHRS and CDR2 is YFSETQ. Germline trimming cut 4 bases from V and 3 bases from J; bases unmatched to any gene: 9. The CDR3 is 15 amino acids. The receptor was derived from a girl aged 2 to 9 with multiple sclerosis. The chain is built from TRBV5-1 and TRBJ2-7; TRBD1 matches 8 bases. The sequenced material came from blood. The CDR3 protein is CASSHFRDRFYEQYF. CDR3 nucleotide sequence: TGCGCCAGCAGCCATTTCCGGGACAGGTTCTACGAGCAGTACTTC.